The 24 T cell receptor beta chains presented below share a single source sample, sequenced in a study of blood T cell repertoires in COVID-19 (dated by TCRdb to 2018 to 2021). Receptor amplification or capture employed the immunoSEQ multiplex PCR assay. Imported from immuneACCESS, the table was reduced by TCRdb to in-frame sequences with V and J called. These copies leave out some clones; in studies compared against another copy, an unresolved V gene accounts for under half, and the cause of the remainder is not known. The sample table contains some 200,000 clones; only one count was recorded for less than 90% of them. The ten largest clones add up to around 13% of the sample. The sample taken for sequencing was peripheral blood. The receptors come from a woman in her seventies with COVID-19, enrolled during active disease.

This clone has just one count. The chain joins TRBV27 to TRBJ2-4; 9 bases map to TRBD1. This CDR3 comprises 14 residues. Germline V CDR1 and CDR2: MNHEY, SMNVEV (reference sequence). The ends lost 6 bases at V and 6 bases at J; junction bases unmatched: 6. CDR3 bases: TGTGCCAGCAGGTACAGGGGGCTGGTAAACATTCAGTACTTC. Translating it yields CASRYRGLVNIQYF.

The count of this clone is one. J is TRBJ1-2 and V is TRBV3-1 (or the pseudogene TRBV3-2); D is perhaps TRBD1 (6 bases). Germline CDR1 LGHDT, CDR2 YNNKEL (reference sequence). V was cut by 6 bases and J by 7 bases, with 15 bases left in between. This CDR3 is 13 amino acids long. DNA for the CDR3: TGTGCCAGCAGGCCTGGGGGGGCAGGTGGCTACACCTTC. Translation: CASRPGGAGGYTF.

The chain links TRBV5-6 to TRBJ2-7; 10 bases agree with TRBD2. This CDR3 is 15 amino acids long. The germline CDR1 and CDR2 sequences are SGHDT and YYEEEE. V trimming: 2 bases; J trimming: 2 bases; junction bases outside the gene matches: 4. For the CDR3, the DNA is TGTGCCAGCAGCTTCAAGCGGGAGGGGACCTACGAGCAGTACTTC. Protein: CASSFKREGTYEQYF.

The CDR3 region is CASSFPRGPYGYTF. The CDR3 DNA reads as TGTGCCAGCAGTTTCCCCAGGGGGCCCTATGGCTACACCTTC. This sequence joins TRBV28 and TRBJ1-2, with TRBD1 identical over 8 bases. Losses at the gene ends were 3 bases for V and 4 bases for J; bases not matched to a gene: 4. Germline V lookup: CDR1 MDHEN, CDR2 SYDVKM. The CDR3 consists of 14 residues.

This clone came up once. This chain connects TRBV12-5 to TRBJ2-5; D gene uncertain. In germline, CDR1 is LGHNT, CDR2 FRNRAP. Trimming pared 1 base from V and 2 bases from J, leaving 5 bases between. The CDR3 totals 13 residues. CDR3 sequence: CASGLGSQETQYF. CDR3 sequence (DNA): TGTGCTAGTGGTTTGGGCAGTCAAGAGACCCAGTACTTC.

The gene calls are TRBV5-5 and TRBJ1-1, with a weak D call TRBD1 (5 bases). V gave up 3 bases and J gave up 3 bases, with 15 bases separating them. The CDR3 spans 15 residues. Per germline, CDR1 SGHKS and CDR2 YYEKEE (reference sequence). In DNA form, the CDR3 reads TGTGCCAGCAGCTGGCTGATTGACAGATACACTGAAGCTTTCTTT. This gives the protein CASSWLIDRYTEAFF.

This clone was counted a single time. This chain uses TRBV7-9 with TRBJ2-1, with 13 bases lining up with TRBD2. V shed 6 bases and J 1 base; nucleotides not matched to a gene: 3. CDR3 size: 16 residues. Germline lookup yields CDR1 SEHNR and CDR2 FQNEAQ (reference sequence). The CDR3 protein is CASRLAGGGSYNEQFF. CDR3 coding DNA: TGTGCCAGCAGACTAGCGGGAGGGGGATCCTACAATGAGCAGTTCTTC.

Concerning this clone: The junction departs from germline at one end; a sequencing error may be responsible. The V gene is TRBV27, the J gene TRBJ2-2; D may be TRBD2 (6 bases). Per the germline V gene, CDR1 is MNHEY and CDR2 is SMNVEV (reference sequence). The CDR3 has 14 amino acids. The CDR3 loop reads CASSPLGGTGELFF. CDR3 in DNA: TGTGCCAGCAGTCCCTTGGGAGGCACCGGTGAGCTGTTTTTT.

This sequence joins TRBV7-9 and TRBJ1-3; the match to TRBD1 covers 9 bases. CDR1 is SEHNR, CDR2 FQNEAQ, per germline (reference sequence). The CDR3 is made up of 19 amino acids. V shed 5 bases and J 0 bases; nucleotides not matched to a gene: 14. The CDR3 coding sequence is TGTGCCAGCAGCCGCCTCACGACAGGGGGAACCAGCTCTGGAAACACCATATATTTT. The encoded protein is CASSRLTTGGTSSGNTIYF.

The chain has TRBV3-1 (or the pseudogene TRBV3-2) and TRBJ2-7, with TRBD2 matching 8 bases. The CDR3 extends over 14 amino acids. After removal of 6 bases from V and 0 bases from J, the junction contained 4 bases not matched to a gene. Germline CDR1 is LGHDT and CDR2 is YNNKEL (reference sequence). CDR3 coding DNA: TGTGCCAGCAGTCGGACTAGCTACTCCTACGAGCAGTACTTC. As protein: CASSRTSYSYEQYF.

The genes are TRBV5-1 and TRBJ1-2; 9 positions agree with TRBD1. The CDR3 length is 16 residues. Germline CDR1 SGHRS, CDR2 YFSETQ. The ends lost 4 bases at V and 3 bases at J; junction bases unmatched: 10. The CDR3 loop is CASSPSTGGAHYGYTF. The CDR3, as DNA: TGCGCCAGCAGCCCCTCCACAGGGGGCGCCCACTATGGCTACACCTTC. The whole variable domain, filled in from reference TRBV5-1 and TRBJ1-2, reads KAGVTQTPRYLIKTRGQQVTLSCSPISGHRSVSWYQQTPGQGLQFLFEYFSETQRNKGNFPGRFSGRQFSNSRSEMNVSTLELGDSALYLCASSPSTGGAHYGYTFGSGTRLTVV.

The chain has TRBV7-9 and TRBJ1-2; 9 nucleotides line up with TRBD1. Germline V lookup: CDR1 SEHNR, CDR2 FQNEAQ (reference sequence). The junction had 4 bases not matched to a gene; V was cut back by 1 base and J by 7 bases. The CDR3 runs to 14 residues. The DNA for the CDR3 is TGTGCCAGCAGCTTAGGGACAGGGGACGGTGGCTACACCTTC. Its protein is CASSLGTGDGGYTF.

This clone was detected only a few times. The chain links TRBV28 to TRBJ2-7, with TRBD1 matching 8 bases. This CDR3 region has 12 residues. V gave up 8 bases and J gave up 2 bases; unmatched junction bases: 2. Germline assignment: CDR1 MDHEN and CDR2 SYDVKM. For the CDR3, the DNA is TGTGCCAGCGGGACAGGTACCTACGAGCAGTACGTC. Translation: CASGTGTYEQYV.

This clone has just one count. The chain links TRBV9 to TRBJ1-1; D possibly corresponds to TRBD1 (5 bases). Germline CDR1 reads SGDLS; CDR2 reads YYNGEE. V lost 2 bases to trimming and J lost 5 bases, with 10 bases between them. There are 13 residues in the CDR3. CDR3: CASSVPRVTEAFF. The CDR3 DNA is TGTGCCAGCAGCGTTCCCAGGGTGACTGAAGCTTTCTTT.

The DNA for the CDR3 is TGCGCCAGCAGCTTGGGACAGGGGATCGGGGAGCTGTTTTTT. Its translation: CASSLGQGIGELFF. V gene TRBV5-1 combines with J gene TRBJ2-2; 8 bases fit TRBD1. CDR1 is SGHRS and CDR2 is YFSETQ in the germline V gene. This CDR3 spans 14 amino acids. The trim removed 0 bases at V and 7 bases at J, leaving 2 bases unmatched. Filled out from reference TRBV5-1 and TRBJ2-2, the complete variable domain reads KAGVTQTPRYLIKTRGQQVTLSCSPISGHRSVSWYQQTPGQGLQFLFEYFSETQRNKGNFPGRFSGRQFSNSRSEMNVSTLELGDSALYLCASSLGQGIGELFFGEGSRLTVL.

The chain links TRBV18 to TRBJ1-2; 8 bases match TRBD1. The V segment lost 0 bases and the J segment 4 bases; nucleotides outside the gene matches: 7. CDR1 is KGHSH, CDR2 LQKENI, per germline. CDR3 size: 16 residues. CDR3 bases: TGTGCCAGCTCACCACCGACTCGACAGGGGATCTATGGCTACACCTTC. Its protein is CASSPPTRQGIYGYTF.

The chain couples TRBV28 to TRBJ1-1; D uncertain. CDR1 MDHEN and CDR2 SYDVKM come from the germline V gene. Deletions cut 3 bases from V and 9 bases from J, with 11 bases between. The length of the CDR3 is 12 residues. CDR3 protein: CASSFKPLKAFF. The CDR3 DNA reads TGTGCCAGCAGTTTTAAGCCCCTTAAAGCTTTCTTT.

The chain links TRBV28 to TRBJ1-4; 8 bases map to TRBD1. This CDR3 has 14 amino acids. Per germline, CDR1 MDHEN and CDR2 SYDVKM. V lost 5 bases, J lost 7 bases, and 6 bases stayed unmatched. CDR3: CASSLTGGREKLFF. The CDR3 DNA reads as TGTGCCAGCAGTCTAACAGGGGGGCGTGAAAAACTGTTTTTT.

The rearrangement uses TRBV9 and TRBJ2-2; D is perhaps TRBD1 (5 bases). The CDR3 sequence is 15 residues long. Germline assignment: CDR1 SGDLS and CDR2 YYNGEE. Trimming removed 4 bases at V and 2 bases at J, with 12 bases between. The CDR3 DNA reads as TGTGCCAGCAGCCCGAGCAGGGTTAACACCGGGGAGCTGTTTTTT. As protein: CASSPSRVNTGELFF.

The sample holds one count of this clone. The chain couples TRBV18 to TRBJ2-1; TRBD1 is a possible D gene (5 bases). The CDR3 loop spans 15 amino acids. Looked up from germline, CDR1 is KGHSH and CDR2 is LQKENI. V lost 4 bases and J lost 0, with 10 bases in between. This chain's CDR3 is CASSLQTDSYNEQFF. CDR3 bases: TGTGCCAGCTCACTCCAGACAGACTCCTACAATGAGCAGTTCTTC.

The table lists this clone with a count of one. The chain couples TRBV30 to TRBJ2-1, with 8 nucleotides matching TRBD1. Germline-derived CDR1 and CDR2 are GTSNPN and SVGIG (reference sequence). V trimming: 2 bases; J trimming: 4 bases; junction bases outside the gene matches: 7. This CDR3 comprises 15 residues. CDR3 in DNA: TGTGCCTGGAGTACCGGGACAGGTCTTTACAATGAGCAGTTCTTC. It translates to CAWSTGTGLYNEQFF.

The CDR3 is CASSRTGSNTGELFF. Written as DNA, the CDR3 is TGTGCCAGCAGCAGGACAGGTTCGAACACCGGGGAGCTGTTTTTT. The chain uses TRBV7-2 and TRBJ2-2; TRBD1 aligns across 7 bases. CDR3 size: 15 residues. Germline values: CDR1 SGHTA, CDR2 FQGNSA. Trimming took 5 bases from V and 0 from J; bases not matched to a gene: 3.

This clone was seen a handful of times. In nucleotides, the CDR3 is TGTGCCAGCAACCCAATCGGGCAGGGCCGTCGGAACACTGAAGCTTTCTTT. Encoded protein: CASNPIGQGRRNTEAFF. The chain is built from TRBV7-9 and TRBJ1-1, with D tentatively TRBD1 (5 bases). CDR3 size: 17 residues. The V gene's germline CDR1 is SEHNR and CDR2 FQNEAQ (reference sequence). V shed 7 bases and J shed 1 base, with 22 bases lying between them.

The count of this clone is one. This chain joins TRBV5-1 and TRBJ1-5; no reliable D call. Trimming pared 2 bases from V and 1 base from J, leaving 10 bases between. In germline, CDR1 is SGHRS, CDR2 YFSETQ. The CDR3 contains 15 residues. Here the CDR3 reads CASSFLSGSNQPQHF. The CDR3 coding sequence is TGCGCCAGCAGCTTCCTCTCCGGGAGCAATCAGCCCCAGCATTTT. The variable domain in full, completed from reference TRBV5-1 and TRBJ1-5, reads KAGVTQTPRYLIKTRGQQVTLSCSPISGHRSVSWYQQTPGQGLQFLFEYFSETQRNKGNFPGRFSGRQFSNSRSEMNVSTLELGDSALYLCASSFLSGSNQPQHFGDGTRLSIL.